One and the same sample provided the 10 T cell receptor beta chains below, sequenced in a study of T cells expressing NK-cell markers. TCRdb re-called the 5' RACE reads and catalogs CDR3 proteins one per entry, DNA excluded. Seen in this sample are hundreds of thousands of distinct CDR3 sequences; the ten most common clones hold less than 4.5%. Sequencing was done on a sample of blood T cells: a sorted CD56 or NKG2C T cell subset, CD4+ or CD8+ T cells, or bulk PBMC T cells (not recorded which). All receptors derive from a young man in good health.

The CDR3 spells CASSEAPYGEKLFF. The rearrangement joins TRBV6-1 to TRBJ1-4. There are 14 residues in the CDR3. Germline values: CDR1 MNHNS, CDR2 SASEGT.

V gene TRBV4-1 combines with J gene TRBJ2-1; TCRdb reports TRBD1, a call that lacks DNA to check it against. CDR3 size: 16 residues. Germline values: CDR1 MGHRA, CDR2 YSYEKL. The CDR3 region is CASSQLRDSSYNEQFF.

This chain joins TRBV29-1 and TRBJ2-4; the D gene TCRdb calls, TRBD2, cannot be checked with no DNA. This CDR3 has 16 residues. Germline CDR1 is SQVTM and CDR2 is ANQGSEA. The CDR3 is CSVGGLAGEIGDIQYF.

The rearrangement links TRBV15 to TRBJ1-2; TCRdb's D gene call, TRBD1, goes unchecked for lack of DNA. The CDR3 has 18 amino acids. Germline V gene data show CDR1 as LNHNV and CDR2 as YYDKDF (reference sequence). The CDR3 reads CATSRDPSGQGAYYGYTF.

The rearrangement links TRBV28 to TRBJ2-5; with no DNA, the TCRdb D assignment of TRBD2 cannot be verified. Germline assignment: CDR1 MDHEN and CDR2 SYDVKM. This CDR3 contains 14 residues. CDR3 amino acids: CASSHESGRRAQYF.

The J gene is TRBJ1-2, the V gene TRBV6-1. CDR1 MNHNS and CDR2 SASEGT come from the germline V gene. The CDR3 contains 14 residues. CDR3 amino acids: CASSPVAEPYGYTF.

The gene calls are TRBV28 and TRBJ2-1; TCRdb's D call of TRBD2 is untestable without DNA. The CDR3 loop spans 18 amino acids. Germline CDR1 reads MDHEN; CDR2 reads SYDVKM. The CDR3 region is CASSSLFGSSGRSNEQFF.

CDR3 sequence reads: CASSLKAGGEQYF. This chain joins TRBV7-2 and TRBJ2-7; no DNA is available, so the TRBD1 call from TCRdb remains unchecked. CDR3 length: 13 residues. Looked up from germline, CDR1 is SGHTA and CDR2 is FQGNSA.

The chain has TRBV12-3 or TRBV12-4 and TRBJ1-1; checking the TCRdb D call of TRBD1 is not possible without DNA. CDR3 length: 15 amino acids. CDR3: CASSLVGGLNTEAFF.

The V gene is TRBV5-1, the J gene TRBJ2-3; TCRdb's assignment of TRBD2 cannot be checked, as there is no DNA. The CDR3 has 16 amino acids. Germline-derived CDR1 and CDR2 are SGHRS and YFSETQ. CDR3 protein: CASSLEGHTPPDTQYF.